The 26 T cell receptor beta chains in this list originate from one sample, sequenced in a study of PD-L1 blockade in urothelial cancer. Time point specified: peripheral blood 6 weeks after treatment start. TCRdb's table, derived via immunoSEQ multiplex PCR, lists solely in-frame clones and lacks some. The sample shows some 110,000 clones, approximately 90% of them seen only once. The specimen comprised PBMCs, sampled around atezolizumab (anti-PD-L1) treatment. The receptors come from a man aged 55 to 70 with urothelial cancer.

A note on this clone: Other nucleotide sequences in the sample specify the same CDR3. The chain employs TRBV2 and TRBJ1-1; D gene unclear. V shed 8 bases and J shed 4 bases, with 5 bases lying between them. Germline V gene data show CDR1 as SNHLY and CDR2 as FYNNEI. The CDR3 loop spans 10 amino acids. CDR3 DNA: TGTGCCAGCGGCGGCACTGAAGCTTTCTTT. As protein: CASGGTEAFF.

The chain links TRBV9 to TRBJ2-5; D uncertain. Germline V gene sequence: CDR1 SGDLS, CDR2 YYNGEE. The CDR3 has 14 residues. With 0 bases removed from V and 5 bases from J, the gap between germline ends came to 11 bases. The CDR3 DNA sequence: TGTGCCAGCAGCGTAGGTCGGGTCGGGGAGACCCAGTACTTC. It encodes CASSVGRVGETQYF.

This clone was detected a few times. This chain uses TRBV5-6 with TRBJ1-2, with D possibly being TRBD1 (6 bases). Germline assignment: CDR1 SGHDT and CDR2 YYEEEE. This CDR3 contains 11 residues. V was clipped by 0 bases and J by 11 bases, with 8 bases between them. The CDR3 is CASSLGGLYTF. The CDR3 DNA sequence: TGTGCCAGCAGCTTGGGGGGGCTGTACACCTTC.

The chain combines TRBV4-2 with TRBJ2-1, with 9 bases fitting TRBD2. There are 18 residues in the CDR3. The V gene end was trimmed by 2 bases and the J gene end by 9 bases; junction bases not matched to a gene: 17. The germline CDR1 and CDR2 sequences are LGHNA and YNFKEQ. CDR3 in amino acids: CASSQSWRGGRVLLEQFF. The CDR3 DNA follows: TGTGCCAGCAGCCAAAGCTGGCGGGGGGGCCGAGTCTTACTTGAGCAGTTCTTC.

The genes are TRBV9 and TRBJ1-3, with a weak D call TRBD1 (5 bases). V was cut by 7 bases and J by 0 bases, with 8 bases left in between. The V gene's germline CDR1 is SGDLS and CDR2 YYNGEE. The CDR3 totals 13 residues. This CDR3 reads CASGGGSGNTIYF. The CDR3 nucleotides read TGTGCCAGCGGGGGGGGCTCTGGAAACACCATATATTTT.

The chain has TRBV20-1 and TRBJ2-7; 7 positions agree with TRBD1. Germline V gene lookup returns CDR1 DFQATT and CDR2 SNEGSKA (reference sequence). CDR3 length: 11 residues. Losses at the gene ends were 8 bases for V and 10 bases for J; bases not matched to a gene: 11. The CDR3 DNA sequence: TGCAGTCCCGCTAACGGGACAGCCCAGTACTTC. Translation gives CSPANGTAQYF.

In this sample, this clone turned up a few times. J is TRBJ1-2 and V is TRBV18; 7 positions agree with TRBD1. The CDR3 consists of 16 residues. Per germline, CDR1 KGHSH and CDR2 LQKENI. J gave up 5 bases and V 3 bases, and 12 bases lay outside the gene matches. The CDR3 region is CASSPARTGAAYGYTF. Written as DNA, the CDR3 is TGTGCCAGCTCACCGGCCAGAACAGGGGCCGCTTATGGCTACACCTTC. Full variable domain (remainder filled in from reference TRBV18 and TRBJ1-2): NAGVMQNPRHLVRRRGQEARLRCSPMKGHSHVYWYRQLPEEGLKFMVYLQKENIIDESGMPKERFSAEFPKEGPSILRIQQVVRGDSAAYFCASSPARTGAAYGYTFGSGTRLTVV.

The chain recombines TRBV9 with TRBJ1-3; TRBD1 matches at 7 bases. Per the germline V gene, CDR1 is SGDLS and CDR2 is YYNGEE. With 0 bases clipped from V and 2 bases from J, the junction kept 2 bases outside the gene matches. The CDR3 has 15 residues. This CDR3 reads CASSVEGTAGNTIYF. CDR3 in DNA: TGTGCCAGCAGCGTAGAAGGGACAGCTGGAAACACCATATATTTT.

The chain links TRBV25-1 to TRBJ1-2; 7 nucleotides agree with TRBD1. The CDR3 is 13 amino acids. V lost 1 base to trimming and J lost 9 bases; unmatched junction nucleotides: 5. In germline, CDR1 is MGHDK, CDR2 SYGVNS. CDR3: CASSEFGQVSYTF. CDR3 DNA sequence: TGTGCCAGCAGTGAATTTGGACAGGTTAGCTACACCTTC.

This rearrangement joins TRBV9 to TRBJ2-3; 13 bases fit TRBD2. The germline gives CDR1 SGDLS, CDR2 YYNGEE. V was clipped by 0 bases and J by 6 bases; unmatched bases: 7. This CDR3 comprises 17 residues. DNA for the CDR3: TGTGCCAGCAGCGTAGGCACTAGCGGGGGGGCCCACGATACGCAGTATTTT. The encoded protein is CASSVGTSGGAHDTQYF.

The chain recombines TRBV19 with TRBJ1-1; 7 nucleotides line up with TRBD1. The V segment lost 3 bases and the J segment 10 bases; nucleotides outside the gene matches: 8. This CDR3 comprises 13 residues. The germline V gene has CDR1 LNHDA and CDR2 SQIVND (reference sequence). In DNA form, the CDR3 reads TGTGCCAGTAGTATTAATTTCAGGGGGTCAGCTTTCTTT. It is translated as CASSINFRGSAFF.

The V call is TRBV15, the J call TRBJ2-1, with D possibly being TRBD2 (6 bases). The CDR3 runs to 14 residues. V was trimmed by 2 bases and J by 11 bases, leaving 16 bases between them. Germline assignment: CDR1 LNHNV and CDR2 YYDKDF (reference sequence). The CDR3 bases are TGTGCCACCAGCAGACTCAAGGTGGCGGGAAAGCAGTTCTTC. Its translation is CATSRLKVAGKQFF.

The chain combines TRBV2 with TRBJ2-5; 9 bases map to TRBD2. CDR1 SNHLY and CDR2 FYNNEI come from the germline V gene. The CDR3 has 13 amino acids. J gave up 7 bases and V 4 bases, and 4 bases lay outside the gene matches. Here the CDR3 DNA reads TGTGCCAGCAGTGGCGGGGGGGTCCTGACCCAGTACTTC. Its translation is CASSGGGVLTQYF.

The chain has TRBV10-3 and TRBJ2-5; 8 bases are a match to TRBD2. The CDR3 length is 14 residues. Trimming cost V 4 bases and J 4 bases; bases outside gene matches: 5. Germline loops: CDR1 ENHRY, CDR2 SYGVKD. CDR3 sequence reads: CAISVGGEGETQYF. In DNA, the CDR3 is TGTGCCATCAGTGTCGGGGGGGAGGGAGAGACCCAGTACTTC.

The chain has TRBV28 and TRBJ1-1; TRBD1 matches 9 bases. V shed 3 bases and J 8 bases; nucleotides not matched to a gene: 4. Germline V gene lookup returns CDR1 MDHEN and CDR2 SYDVKM. This CDR3 region has 13 residues. CDR3 region: CASSLGTGLEAFF. CDR3 bases: TGTGCCAGCAGTTTGGGGACAGGGCTCGAAGCTTTCTTT.

The chain carries TRBV28 and TRBJ2-1; TRBD2 matches at 11 bases. Losses at the gene ends were 6 bases for V and 8 bases for J; bases not matched to a gene: 30. The CDR3 is made up of 22 amino acids. Germline assignment: CDR1 MDHEN and CDR2 SYDVKM. CDR3 DNA: TGTGCCAGCAGCTCACAACAGGGGGCGCCGGTAGCGGGAGGGATGGGTATGGATGAGCAGTTCTTC. Amino acids: CASSSQQGAPVAGGMGMDEQFF.

The chain links TRBV6-6 to TRBJ1-5, with D possibly being TRBD1 (5 bases). Germline V gives CDR1 MNHNY, CDR2 SVGAGI (reference sequence). Trimming pared 2 bases from V and 7 bases from J, leaving 12 bases between. This CDR3 comprises 14 residues. CDR3 coding DNA: TGTGCCAGCAGTTACCGTCCAGGGAAACAGCCCCAGCATTTT. This gives the protein CASSYRPGKQPQHF.

This sequence joins TRBV4-3 and TRBJ2-2; maybe TRBD1 (5 bases). There are 16 residues in the CDR3. The V gene lost 4 bases and the J gene lost 1 base, with 13 bases spanning the gap. Per the germline V gene, CDR1 is LGHNA and CDR2 is YSLEER. The CDR3 DNA is TGCGCCAGCAGCCCTGCCTCAGGGTTGAACACCGGGGAGCTGTTTTTT. Translation gives CASSPASGLNTGELFF.

The J gene is TRBJ1-1, the V gene TRBV27; no clear D. Germline values: CDR1 MNHEY, CDR2 SMNVEV (reference sequence). This CDR3 comprises 15 residues. V was clipped by 5 bases and J by 2 bases, with 15 bases between them. CDR3 DNA sequence: TGTGCCAGCAGTCTTACAGCCAACCTAAACACTGAAGCTTTCTTT. Its protein product is CASSLTANLNTEAFF.

The chain employs TRBV29-1 and TRBJ1-4; TRBD1 aligns across 9 bases. The CDR3 sequence is 15 residues long. CDR1 SQVTM and CDR2 ANQGSEA come from the germline V gene. The trim removed 6 bases at V and 5 bases at J, leaving 10 bases unmatched. The CDR3 here is CSVHRGTGINEKLFF. For the CDR3, the DNA is TGCAGCGTCCACAGGGGGACAGGGATAAATGAAAAACTGTTTTTT.

This clone was seen just once. The chain employs TRBV7-2 and TRBJ1-1; no clear D. The CDR3 is made up of 15 amino acids. Germline lookup yields CDR1 SGHTA and CDR2 FQGNSA. V was trimmed by 4 bases and J by 0 bases, leaving 12 bases between them. The CDR3 is CASSYNPVMNTEAFF. The CDR3 bases are TGTGCCAGCAGCTATAACCCAGTTATGAACACTGAAGCTTTCTTT. Complete variable domain (other parts from reference TRBV7-2 and TRBJ1-1): GAGVSQSPSNKVTEKGKDVELRCDPISGHTALYWYRQSLGQGLEFLIYFQGNSAPDKSGLPSDRFSAERTGGSVSTLTIQRTQQEDSAVYLCASSYNPVMNTEAFFGQGTRLTVV.

V usage is TRBV2 and J usage is TRBJ2-5; 9 nucleotides line up with TRBD1. The CDR3 totals 12 residues. Germline V gives CDR1 SNHLY, CDR2 FYNNEI. Trimming cost V 6 bases and J 9 bases; bases outside gene matches: 5. CDR3 sequence (DNA): TGTGCCAGCAGGGGGACAGGGTCAGCCCAGTACTTC. This translates into CASRGTGSAQYF.

The chain recombines TRBV30 with TRBJ1-5; D call uncertain. Between the trimmed V and J ends, which lost 0 bases and 2 bases, there was a span of 8 bases. Germline loops: CDR1 GTSNPN, CDR2 SVGIG (reference sequence). This CDR3 is 14 amino acids long. This CDR3 is CAWSVQTGNQPQHF. In DNA form, the CDR3 reads TGTGCCTGGAGTGTACAAACAGGCAATCAGCCCCAGCATTTT.

The chain uses TRBV11-3 and TRBJ2-1; 10 nucleotides match TRBD1. Trimming cost V 1 base and J 6 bases; bases outside gene matches: 3. The CDR3 contains 15 residues. Germline loops: CDR1 SGHNT, CDR2 YENEEA. CDR3 coding DNA: TGTGCCAGCAGCTTAGGGAGGACAGGGGGCAATGAGCAGTTCTTC. Its protein is CASSLGRTGGNEQFF.

The chain couples TRBV4-3 to TRBJ1-6, with 7 bases identical to TRBD1. Germline V lookup: CDR1 LGHNA, CDR2 YSLEER. The J segment lost 7 bases and the V segment lost 0 bases, leaving 6 bases of the junction unmatched. There are 16 residues in the CDR3. CDR3 in amino acids: CASSQDAGQRNSPLHF. The CDR3 bases are TGCGCCAGCAGCCAAGATGCGGGACAGAGGAATTCACCCCTCCACTTT.

This chain connects TRBV7-9 to TRBJ2-1; 11 nucleotides line up with TRBD2. This CDR3 has 16 amino acids. CDR1 and CDR2 (germline): SEHNR, FQNEAQ (reference sequence). The V gene end was trimmed by 1 base and the J gene end by 9 bases; junction bases not matched to a gene: 8. Written as DNA, the CDR3 is TGTGCCAGCAGCTTAGGTTTACTAGCGGGAGCCGGTGAGCAGTTCTTC. Translation gives CASSLGLLAGAGEQFF.